The clone carrying this T cell receptor (beta chain) came up once. The CDR3 consists of 15 residues. From germline, CDR1 is SGHTA and CDR2 FQGNSA. V lost 5 bases, J lost 2 bases, and 16 bases lay in between. The data belong to a study of blood T cell repertoires in COVID-19. Study background: Samples representing acute and convalescent COVID-19 were sourced from the United States, Italy and Spain. Sources were T cells, B-cell-depleted T cells, or PBMCs; the material itself was cDNA or gDNA.

Seattle enrolled patients during active infection and tracked them longitudinally. Authors' data handling: Amplified reference gene primers provided the basis for estimating nucleated cell counts. Using immunoSEQ multiplex PCR, the repertoire was profiled, and TCRdb retains in-frame clones only, with some absent. The V and J calls and clone size come from that table; D and trimming were worked out from the DNA. This table holds 200,000 to 250,000 clones, about 80% found once. The V and J genes are TRBV7-2 and TRBJ2-7; weak D call: TRBD1 (5 bases). The origin of this receptor is a woman older than 75 with COVID-19, enrolled during active disease. Material for sequencing was peripheral blood. CDR3 loop: CASSDRGRITYEQYF. CDR3 DNA sequence: TGTGCCAGCAGCGATAGGGGCCGGATTACCTACGAGCAGTACTTC. The complete variable domain, with remaining parts taken from reference TRBV7-2 and TRBJ2-7, reads GAGVSQSPSNKVTEKGKDVELRCDPISGHTALYWYRQSLGQGLEFLIYFQGNSAPDKSGLPSDRFSAERTGGSVSTLTIQRTQQEDSAVYLCASSDRGRITYEQYFGPGTRLTVT.